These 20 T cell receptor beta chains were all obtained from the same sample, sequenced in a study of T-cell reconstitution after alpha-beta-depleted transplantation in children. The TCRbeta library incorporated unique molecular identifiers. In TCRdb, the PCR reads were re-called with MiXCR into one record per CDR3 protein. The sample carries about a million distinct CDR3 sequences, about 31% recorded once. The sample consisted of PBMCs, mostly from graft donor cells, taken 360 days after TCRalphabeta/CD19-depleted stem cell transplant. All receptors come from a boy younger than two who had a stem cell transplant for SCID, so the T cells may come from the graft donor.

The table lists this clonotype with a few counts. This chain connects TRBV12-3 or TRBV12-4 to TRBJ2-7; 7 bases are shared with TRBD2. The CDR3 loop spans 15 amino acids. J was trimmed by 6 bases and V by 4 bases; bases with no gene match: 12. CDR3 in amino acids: CASSWAGTGGSEQYF. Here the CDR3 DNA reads TGTGCCAGCAGTTGGGCCGGGACGGGAGGATCCGAGCAGTACTTC.

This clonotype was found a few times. CDR3 DNA: TGTGCCAGCAGCCCGGACAGAGAAGGAACAGATACGCAGTATTTT. It codes for CASSPDREGTDTQYF. The chain couples TRBV7-2 to TRBJ2-3; weak D call: TRBD1 (6 bases). CDR3 length: 15 residues. CDR1 is SGHTA and CDR2 is FQGNSA in the germline V gene. Trimming cost V 5 bases and J 3 bases, with 15 bases left between them.

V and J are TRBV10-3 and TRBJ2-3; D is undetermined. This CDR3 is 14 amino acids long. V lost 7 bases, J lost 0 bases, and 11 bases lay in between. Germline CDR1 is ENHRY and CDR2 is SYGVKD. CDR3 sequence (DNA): TGTGCCATCACCGATCGACGAAGCACAGATACGCAGTATTTT. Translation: CAITDRRSTDTQYF.

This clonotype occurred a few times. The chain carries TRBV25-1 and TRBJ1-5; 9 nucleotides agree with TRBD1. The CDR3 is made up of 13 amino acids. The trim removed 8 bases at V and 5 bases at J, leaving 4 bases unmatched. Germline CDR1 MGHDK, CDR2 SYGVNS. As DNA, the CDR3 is TGTGCCAGCGCGGGACAGGGCGATCAGCCCCAGCATTTT. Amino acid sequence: CASAGQGDQPQHF.

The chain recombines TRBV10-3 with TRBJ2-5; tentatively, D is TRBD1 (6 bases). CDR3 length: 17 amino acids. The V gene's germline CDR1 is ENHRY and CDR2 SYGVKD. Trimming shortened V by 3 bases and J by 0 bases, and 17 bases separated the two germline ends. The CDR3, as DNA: TGTGCCATCAGTGACCCTTCACGACAGGCCGACCAAGAGACCCAGTACTTC. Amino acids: CAISDPSRQADQETQYF.

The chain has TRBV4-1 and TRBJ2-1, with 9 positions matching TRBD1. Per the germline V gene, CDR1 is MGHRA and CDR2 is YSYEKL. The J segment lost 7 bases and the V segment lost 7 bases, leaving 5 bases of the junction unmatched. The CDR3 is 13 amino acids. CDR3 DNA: TGCGCCAGCAAGGGGACAGGGCGTAATGAGCAGTTCTTC. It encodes CASKGTGRNEQFF.

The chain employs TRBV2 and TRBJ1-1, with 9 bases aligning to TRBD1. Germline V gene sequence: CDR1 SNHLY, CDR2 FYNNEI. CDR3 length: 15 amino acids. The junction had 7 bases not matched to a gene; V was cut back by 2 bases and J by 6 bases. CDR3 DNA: TGTGCCAGCAGTGAAAAGAGGACAGGGGTAGCTGAAGCTTTCTTT. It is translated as CASSEKRTGVAEAFF.

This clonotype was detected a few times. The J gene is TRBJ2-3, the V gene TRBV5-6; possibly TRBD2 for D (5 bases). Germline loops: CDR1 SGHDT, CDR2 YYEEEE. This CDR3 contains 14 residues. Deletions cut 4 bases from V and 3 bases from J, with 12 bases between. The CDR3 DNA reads TGTGCCAGCAGCCCCGGGGTAGGAACAGATACGCAGTATTTT. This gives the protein CASSPGVGTDTQYF. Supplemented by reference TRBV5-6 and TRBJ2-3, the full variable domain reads DAGVTQSPTHLIKTRGQQVTLRCSPKSGHDTVSWYQQALGQGPQFIFQYYEEEERQRGNFPDRFSGHQFPNYSSELNVNALLLGDSALYLCASSPGVGTDTQYFGPGTRLTVL.

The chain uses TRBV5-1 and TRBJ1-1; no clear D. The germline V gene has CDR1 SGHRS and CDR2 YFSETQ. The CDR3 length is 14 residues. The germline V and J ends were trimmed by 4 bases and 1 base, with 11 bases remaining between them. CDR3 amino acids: CASSRRQPNTEAFF. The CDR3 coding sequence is TGCGCCAGCAGCCGCCGGCAGCCGAACACTGAAGCTTTCTTT.

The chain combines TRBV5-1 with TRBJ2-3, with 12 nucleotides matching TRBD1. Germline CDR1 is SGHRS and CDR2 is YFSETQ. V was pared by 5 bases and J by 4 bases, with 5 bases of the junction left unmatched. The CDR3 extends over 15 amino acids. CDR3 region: CASSNGTGGADTQYF. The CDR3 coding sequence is TGCGCCAGCAGTAATGGGACAGGGGGCGCAGATACGCAGTATTTT.

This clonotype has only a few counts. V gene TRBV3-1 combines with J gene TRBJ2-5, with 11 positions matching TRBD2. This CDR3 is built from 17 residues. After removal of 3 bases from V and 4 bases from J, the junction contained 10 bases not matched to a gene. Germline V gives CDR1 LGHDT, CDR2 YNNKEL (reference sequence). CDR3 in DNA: TGTGCCAGCAGCCATATAGCGGGGGGGCCGAGATCAGAGACCCAGTACTTC. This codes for CASSHIAGGPRSETQYF.

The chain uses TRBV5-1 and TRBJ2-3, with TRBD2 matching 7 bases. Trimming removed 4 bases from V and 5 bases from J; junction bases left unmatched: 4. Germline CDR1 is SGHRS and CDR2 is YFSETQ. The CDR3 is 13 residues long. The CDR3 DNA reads TGCGCCAGCAGCACTAGCGCTGGAGATACGCAGTATTTT. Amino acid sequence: CASSTSAGDTQYF.

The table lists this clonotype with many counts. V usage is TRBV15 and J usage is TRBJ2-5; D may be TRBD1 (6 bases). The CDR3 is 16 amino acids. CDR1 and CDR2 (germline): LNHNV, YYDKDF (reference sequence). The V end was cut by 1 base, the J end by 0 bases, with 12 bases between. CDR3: CATSRADRRYQETQYF. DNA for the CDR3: TGTGCCACCAGCAGAGCTGACAGGAGGTACCAAGAGACCCAGTACTTC.

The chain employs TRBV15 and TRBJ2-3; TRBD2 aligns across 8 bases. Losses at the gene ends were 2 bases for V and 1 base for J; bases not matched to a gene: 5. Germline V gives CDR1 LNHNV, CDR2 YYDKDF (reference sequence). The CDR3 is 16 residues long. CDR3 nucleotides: TGTGCCACCAGCAGAAGGACTAGCACCCGCACAGATACGCAGTATTTT. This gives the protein CATSRRTSTRTDTQYF.

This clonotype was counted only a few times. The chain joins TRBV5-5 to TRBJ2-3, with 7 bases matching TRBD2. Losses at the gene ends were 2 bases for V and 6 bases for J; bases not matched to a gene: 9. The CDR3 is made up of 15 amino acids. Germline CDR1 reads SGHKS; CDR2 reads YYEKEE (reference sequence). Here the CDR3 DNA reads TGTGCCAGCAGCTTACGGGGGGAGAGGTGGGATACGCAGTATTTT. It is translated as CASSLRGERWDTQYF. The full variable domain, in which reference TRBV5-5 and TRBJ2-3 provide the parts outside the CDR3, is DAGVTQSPTHLIKTRGQQVTLRCSPISGHKSVSWYQQVLGQGPQFIFQYYEKEERGRGNFPDRFSARQFPNYSSELNVNALLLGDSALYLCASSLRGERWDTQYFGPGTRLTVL.

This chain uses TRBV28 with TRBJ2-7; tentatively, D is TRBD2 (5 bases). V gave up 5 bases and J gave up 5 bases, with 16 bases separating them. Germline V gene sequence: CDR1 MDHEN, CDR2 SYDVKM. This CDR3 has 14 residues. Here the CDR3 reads CASSTLRGPHEQYF. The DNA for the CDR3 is TGTGCCAGCAGTACCCTCAGAGGGCCTCACGAGCAGTACTTC. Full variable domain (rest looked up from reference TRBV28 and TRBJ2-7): DVKVTQSSRYLVKRTGEKVFLECVQDMDHENMFWYRQDPGLGLRLIYFSYDVKMKEKGDIPEGYSVSREKKERFSLILESASTNQTSMYLCASSTLRGPHEQYFGPGTRLTVT.

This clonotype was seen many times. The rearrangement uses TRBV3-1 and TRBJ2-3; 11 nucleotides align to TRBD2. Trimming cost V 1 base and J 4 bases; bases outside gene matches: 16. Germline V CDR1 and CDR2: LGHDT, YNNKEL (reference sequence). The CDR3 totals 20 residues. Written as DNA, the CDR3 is TGTGCCAGCAGCCAAGTTCGGACTAGCGGGCGCCCAGGGAGGGCAGATACGCAGTATTTT. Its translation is CASSQVRTSGRPGRADTQYF.

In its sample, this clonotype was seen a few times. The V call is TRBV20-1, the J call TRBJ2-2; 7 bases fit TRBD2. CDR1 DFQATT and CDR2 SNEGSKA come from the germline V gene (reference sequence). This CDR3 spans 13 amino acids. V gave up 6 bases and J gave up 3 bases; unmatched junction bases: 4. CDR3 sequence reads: CSAEREDTGELFF. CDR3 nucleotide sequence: TGCAGTGCGGAACGGGAGGACACCGGGGAGCTGTTTTTT.

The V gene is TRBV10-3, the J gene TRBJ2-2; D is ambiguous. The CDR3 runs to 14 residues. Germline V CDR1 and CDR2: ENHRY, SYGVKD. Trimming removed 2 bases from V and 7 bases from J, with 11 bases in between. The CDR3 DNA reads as TGTGCCATCAGTGAGAGGTTCCCTTACGGGGAGCTGTTTTTT. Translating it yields CAISERFPYGELFF.

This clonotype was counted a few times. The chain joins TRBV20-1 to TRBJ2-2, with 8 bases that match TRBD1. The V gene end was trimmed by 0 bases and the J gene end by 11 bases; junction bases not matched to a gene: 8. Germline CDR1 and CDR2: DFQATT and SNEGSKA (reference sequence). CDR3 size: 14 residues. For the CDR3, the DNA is TGCAGTGCTAGAGACGGGCTACAGGGGGGAGAGCTGTTTTTT. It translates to CSARDGLQGGELFF.